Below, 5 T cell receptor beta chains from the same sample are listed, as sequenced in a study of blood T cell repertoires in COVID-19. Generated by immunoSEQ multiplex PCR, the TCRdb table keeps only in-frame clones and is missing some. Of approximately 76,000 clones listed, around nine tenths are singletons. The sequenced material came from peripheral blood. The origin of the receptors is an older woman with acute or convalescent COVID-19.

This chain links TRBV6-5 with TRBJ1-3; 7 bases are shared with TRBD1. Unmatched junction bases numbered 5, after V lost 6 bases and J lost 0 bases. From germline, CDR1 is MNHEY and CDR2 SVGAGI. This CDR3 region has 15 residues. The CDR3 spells CASRPDRDSGNTIYF. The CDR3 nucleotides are TGTGCCAGCAGACCCGACAGGGACTCTGGAAACACCATATATTTT.

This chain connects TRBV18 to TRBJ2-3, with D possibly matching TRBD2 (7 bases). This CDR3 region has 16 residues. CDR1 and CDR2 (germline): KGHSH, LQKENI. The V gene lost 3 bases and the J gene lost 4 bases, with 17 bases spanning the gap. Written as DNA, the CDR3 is TGTGCCAGCTCACCCCGGGGGGCAGGAGGCCCAGATACGCAGTATTTT. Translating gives CASSPRGAGGPDTQYF.

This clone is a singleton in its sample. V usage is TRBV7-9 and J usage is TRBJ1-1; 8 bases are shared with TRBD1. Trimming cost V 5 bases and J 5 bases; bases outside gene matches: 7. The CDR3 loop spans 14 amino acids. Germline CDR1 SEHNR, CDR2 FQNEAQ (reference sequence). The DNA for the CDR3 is TGTGCCAGCAGCGTTGGACAGGGTTGGACTGAAGCTTTCTTT. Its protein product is CASSVGQGWTEAFF.

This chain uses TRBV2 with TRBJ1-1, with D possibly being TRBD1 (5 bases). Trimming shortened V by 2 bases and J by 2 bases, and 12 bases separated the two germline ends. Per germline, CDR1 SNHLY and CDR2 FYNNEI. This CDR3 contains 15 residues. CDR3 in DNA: TGTGCCAGCAGTGAAAGGCAGGGTATCAACACTGAAGCTTTCTTT. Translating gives CASSERQGINTEAFF. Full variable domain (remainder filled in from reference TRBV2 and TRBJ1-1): EPEVTQTPSHQVTQMGQEVILRCVPISNHLYFYWYRQILGQKVEFLVSFYNNEISEKSEIFDDQFSVERPDGSNFTLKIRSTKLEDSAMYFCASSERQGINTEAFFGQGTRLTVV.

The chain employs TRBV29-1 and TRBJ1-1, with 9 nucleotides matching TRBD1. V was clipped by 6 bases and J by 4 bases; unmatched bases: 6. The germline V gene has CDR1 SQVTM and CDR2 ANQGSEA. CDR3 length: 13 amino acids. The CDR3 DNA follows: TGCAGCGTCCGCCGGGACAGGGCCACTGAAGCTTTCTTT. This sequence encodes CSVRRDRATEAFF.